Listed here are 28 T cell receptor beta chains from one sample, sequenced in a study of Graves' ophthalmopathy and Graves' hyperthyroidism. TCR beta CDR3 regions were amplified from RNA transcripts. First-round RT-PCR relied on HTBI primers, and a second-round multiplex PCR came next. One entry per CDR3 protein, called by TCRdb with MiXCR from the multiplex PCR reads. The sample lists over 500,000 distinct CDR3 sequences, 20% to 25% occurring once. Sequenced sample: peripheral blood. Receptors were obtained from a woman under 30 with stable Graves' hyperthyroidism. Some clones in this sample may be carry-over from other donors' samples.

The gene calls are TRBV19 and TRBJ1-5; TRBD1 is a possible D gene (5 bases). Germline CDR1 LNHDA, CDR2 SQIVND (reference sequence). This CDR3 is built from 15 residues. Deletions cut 0 bases from V and 9 bases from J, with 15 bases between. The CDR3 region has the DNA TGTGCCAGTAGTATAGAGGGGGGGACTGTCTCGCCCCAGCATTTT. Translation gives CASSIEGGTVSPQHF.

The sample holds many counts of this clonotype. The gene calls are TRBV12-3 or TRBV12-4 and TRBJ1-1, with 8 bases that match TRBD1. V lost 6 bases, J lost 6 bases, and 6 bases stayed unmatched. There are 13 residues in the CDR3. CDR3 sequence (DNA): TGTGCCAGCAGCATAGTACAGGGGGCTGAAGCTTTCTTT. Its protein is CASSIVQGAEAFF.

This clonotype was observed at least ten times. The V gene is TRBV2, the J gene TRBJ1-1; maybe TRBD1 (5 bases). V was clipped by 1 base and J by 4 bases, with 10 bases between them. The CDR3 length is 14 residues. Germline-derived CDR1 and CDR2 are SNHLY and FYNNEI. The CDR3 region is CASSEGQGGTEAFF. CDR3 nucleotide sequence: TGTGCCAGCAGTGAAGGCCAGGGAGGCACTGAAGCTTTCTTT.

The sample holds many counts of this clonotype. The genes are TRBV20-1 and TRBJ1-3; a weak D match, TRBD1 (6 bases). Germline CDR1 DFQATT, CDR2 SNEGSKA (reference sequence). The CDR3 length is 15 residues. Trimming took off 2 bases at V and 4 bases at J, with 15 bases between the two ends. Here the CDR3 DNA reads TGCAGTGCTAGATCCGGGGCCGGACAGGGAAACACCATATATTTT. Encoded protein: CSARSGAGQGNTIYF.

The sample holds many counts of this clonotype. This sequence joins TRBV20-1 and TRBJ1-1; possible D gene TRBD1, 6 bases. There are 16 residues in the CDR3. Germline CDR1 DFQATT, CDR2 SNEGSKA (reference sequence). Trimming pared 1 base from V and 0 bases from J, leaving 15 bases between. For the CDR3, the DNA is TGCAGTGCTAGAGTCGGCAGGGGTGGCGTGAACACTGAAGCTTTCTTT. As protein: CSARVGRGGVNTEAFF.

This clonotype was seen at least ten times. V is TRBV2 and J is TRBJ1-1; 8 bases agree with TRBD1. V dropped 11 bases and J dropped 1; count of bases not matched to a gene: 12. From germline, CDR1 is SNHLY and CDR2 FYNNEI. There are 15 residues in the CDR3. The CDR3 protein is CARQTNQGANTEAFF. The CDR3 DNA reads as TGTGCCCGCCAGACTAACCAGGGGGCGAACACTGAAGCTTTCTTT.

V gene TRBV20-1 combines with J gene TRBJ2-7, with unresolved D. V was cut by 1 base and J by 0 bases, with 16 bases left in between. Germline loops: CDR1 DFQATT, CDR2 SNEGSKA (reference sequence). The CDR3 has 16 amino acids. CDR3 region: CSARGALGSVSYEQYF. CDR3 nucleotide sequence: TGCAGTGCTAGAGGGGCCCTCGGATCCGTCTCCTACGAGCAGTACTTC.

A word on this clonotype: This may be a read error, as it is one base from a much larger clone. V and J are TRBV11-2 and TRBJ1-5; tentative D call: TRBD1 (5 bases). CDR3 length: 16 residues. The germline V gene has CDR1 SGHAT and CDR2 FQNNGV. The chain's CDR3 is CASSSRTRGRHHPQHF. DNA for the CDR3: TGTGCCAGCAGCTCTCGTACGAGGGGCAGGCATCATCCCCAGCATTTT.

The rearrangement links TRBV20-1 to TRBJ1-2; D perhaps matches TRBD1 (5 bases). V gave up 0 bases and J gave up 3 bases, with 11 bases separating them. CDR1 and CDR2 (germline): DFQATT, SNEGSKA (reference sequence). The CDR3 has 14 residues. The CDR3 DNA reads TGCAGTGCTAGAGAGGGTACGGGGGACTATGGCTACACCTTC. Translation gives CSAREGTGDYGYTF.

This rearrangement joins TRBV28 to TRBJ2-5; TRBD1 aligns across 8 bases. The CDR3 totals 14 residues. Germline-derived CDR1 and CDR2 are MDHEN and SYDVKM. Trimming removed 6 bases from V and 4 bases from J; junction bases left unmatched: 7. Here the CDR3 reads CASSRRTGRETQYF. The CDR3 DNA is TGTGCCAGCAGCCGACGGACAGGGCGAGAGACCCAGTACTTC.

This clonotype was seen a handful of times. CDR3 sequence: CASSQAQGISGAFF. DNA for the CDR3: TGTGCCAGCAGCCAAGCCCAGGGGATTTCGGGAGCTTTCTTT. This chain connects TRBV3-1 to TRBJ1-1; possible D gene TRBD1, 6 bases. V dropped 1 base and J dropped 10 bases, with 16 bases sitting between them. CDR1 LGHDT and CDR2 YNNKEL come from the germline V gene (reference sequence). This CDR3 has 14 amino acids.

This clonotype was found many times. This rearrangement joins TRBV7-2 to TRBJ2-1; D remains ambiguous. CDR1 is SGHTA and CDR2 is FQGNSA in the germline V gene. Deletions cut 1 base from V and 5 bases from J, with 9 bases between. The CDR3 runs 14 residues. The CDR3 spells CASSLGGINNEQFF. In DNA form, the CDR3 reads TGTGCCAGCAGCTTAGGTGGGATCAACAATGAGCAGTTCTTC. Based on the CDR3 plus reference TRBV7-2 and TRBJ2-1, the full variable domain is GAGVSQSPSNKVTEKGKDVELRCDPISGHTALYWYRQSLGQGLEFLIYFQGNSAPDKSGLPSDRFSAERTGGSVSTLTIQRTQQEDSAVYLCASSLGGINNEQFFGPGTRLTVL.

This clonotype was detected a few times. V gene TRBV29-1 combines with J gene TRBJ2-2; the D gene is possibly TRBD1 (6 bases). Trimming took 1 base from V and 6 from J, leaving 15 bases between them. CDR3 length: 15 residues. Germline V gene lookup returns CDR1 SQVTM and CDR2 ANQGSEA. In DNA form, the CDR3 reads TGCAGCGTTGAAGTCGCAGACAGGCGATCCGGGGAGCTGTTTTTT. Translated: CSVEVADRRSGELFF.

The chain joins TRBV24-1 to TRBJ2-7; 9 bases map to TRBD1. This CDR3 region has 15 residues. The V gene's germline CDR1 is KGHDR and CDR2 SFDVKD. The V segment lost 2 bases and the J segment 5 bases; nucleotides outside the gene matches: 6. As DNA, the CDR3 is TGTGCCACCAGTGATTCCGGACAGGGGACGAACGAGCAGTACTTC. Its translation is CATSDSGQGTNEQYF.

The chain employs TRBV12-3 or TRBV12-4 and TRBJ1-1, with no clear D. V lost 7 bases, J lost 11 bases, and 14 bases lay in between. The length of the CDR3 is 11 residues. CDR3 amino acids: CASTLDYKAFF. The CDR3, as DNA: TGTGCCAGCACCCTGGACTATAAGGCTTTCTTT.

The chain is built from TRBV6-1 and TRBJ1-6, with 10 bases aligning to TRBD1. J lost 4 bases, V lost 6 bases, and 18 bases had no gene match. CDR1 and CDR2 (germline): MNHNS, SASEGT. CDR3 length: 20 amino acids. DNA for the CDR3: TGTGCCAGCAGGCTCCTTACAACCACCGGGACAGGGGCGTATAATTCACCCCTCCACTTT. Its translation: CASRLLTTTGTGAYNSPLHF.

This clonotype has ten or more counts. The chain has TRBV2 and TRBJ1-1; D ambiguous. The CDR3 contains 14 residues. Trimming removed 4 bases at V and 0 bases at J, with 9 bases between. Germline CDR1 and CDR2: SNHLY and FYNNEI. The CDR3 is CASSGGRMNTEAFF. For the CDR3, the DNA is TGTGCCAGCAGTGGCGGACGGATGAACACTGAAGCTTTCTTT.

Many counts were recorded for this clonotype. The CDR3 loop is CSASEVVDYEQYF. The CDR3 nucleotides read TGCAGTGCTAGTGAGGTGGTAGACTACGAGCAGTACTTC. The chain has TRBV20-1 and TRBJ2-7; unclear D gene. The germline V and J ends were trimmed by 3 bases and 3 bases, with 12 bases remaining between them. Germline assignment: CDR1 DFQATT and CDR2 SNEGSKA (reference sequence). The CDR3 runs 13 residues.

This sequence joins TRBV5-1 and TRBJ1-3, with D unresolved. Trimming took off 1 base at V and 0 bases at J, with 14 bases between the two ends. The CDR3 totals 17 residues. Germline values: CDR1 SGHRS, CDR2 YFSETQ. CDR3 loop: CASSLRAAGASGNTIYF. DNA of the CDR3: TGCGCCAGCAGCTTGAGGGCAGCCGGTGCCTCTGGAAACACCATATATTTT.

The V call is TRBV2, the J call TRBJ1-1; D not resolved. Germline values: CDR1 SNHLY, CDR2 FYNNEI. Trimming left V 1 base short and J 9 bases short, with 18 bases between. The CDR3 runs to 15 residues. The CDR3 coding sequence is TGTGCCAGCAGTGAAGAGGCGGTCTTAATCGGTAAAGCTTTCTTT. Encoded protein: CASSEEAVLIGKAFF.

In its sample, this clonotype was seen a few times. The chain recombines TRBV27 with TRBJ1-1; D not resolved. The V gene lost 2 bases and the J gene lost 4 bases, with 11 bases spanning the gap. Germline CDR1 is MNHEY and CDR2 is SMNVEV (reference sequence). CDR3 length: 14 amino acids. Here the CDR3 reads CASSLLQTSTEAFF. The CDR3 DNA sequence: TGTGCCAGCAGTTTACTACAGACCTCCACTGAAGCTTTCTTT.

J is TRBJ2-7 and V is TRBV4-1, with a weak D call TRBD1 (5 bases). The germline V gene has CDR1 MGHRA and CDR2 YSYEKL. This CDR3 is 15 amino acids long. Trimming cost V 0 bases and J 5 bases, with 14 bases left between them. The CDR3 spells CASSQDRGSVNEQYF. The CDR3 DNA follows: TGCGCCAGCAGCCAAGATAGGGGTTCGGTCAACGAGCAGTACTTC.

This clonotype appeared many times. The chain carries TRBV11-1 and TRBJ1-1; D is uncertain. Trimming left V 4 bases short and J 0 bases short, with 21 bases between. CDR1 and CDR2 from the germline V gene are SGHAT and FQDESV (reference sequence). CDR3 size: 18 residues. The CDR3 bases are TGTGCCAGCAGCTCAAAAACGGCATACGGAAGCATGAACACTGAAGCTTTCTTT. This codes for CASSSKTAYGSMNTEAFF. Combining the CDR3 with reference TRBV11-1 and TRBJ1-1 gives the whole variable domain EAEVAQSPRYKITEKSQAVAFWCDPISGHATLYWYRQILGQGPELLVQFQDESVVDDSQLPKDRFSAERLKGVDSTLKIQPAELGDSAMYLCASSSKTAYGSMNTEAFFGQGTRLTVV.

The rearrangement links TRBV6-1 to TRBJ1-1; unclear D gene. This CDR3 spans 12 amino acids. Germline CDR1 and CDR2: MNHNS and SASEGT. V shed 2 bases and J shed 8 bases, with 9 bases lying between them. The chain's CDR3 is CASSEPPSEAFF. The CDR3 bases are TGTGCCAGCAGTGAACCCCCTTCCGAAGCTTTCTTT.

This clonotype was counted many times. The genes are TRBV12-3 or TRBV12-4 and TRBJ2-5, with D tentatively TRBD2 (6 bases). The V gene lost 3 bases and the J gene lost 5 bases, with 10 bases spanning the gap. This CDR3 spans 13 amino acids. CDR3 nucleotides: TGTGCCAGCAGTTTGGCAGGAGGGGAGACCCAGTACTTC. Its translation: CASSLAGGETQYF.

In its sample, this clonotype was seen many times. The DNA for the CDR3 is TGTGCCAGCAGTTTTACCTTCACAGGGGGCGCGACCGAAGCTTTCTTT. It encodes CASSFTFTGGATEAFF. The chain joins TRBV27 to TRBJ1-1, with 9 positions matching TRBD1. The J segment lost 8 bases and the V segment lost 3 bases, leaving 13 bases of the junction unmatched. The CDR3 loop spans 16 amino acids. CDR1 and CDR2 from the germline V gene are MNHEY and SMNVEV (reference sequence).

This clonotype came up many times. The rearrangement joins TRBV19 to TRBJ1-2, with TRBD1 identical over 8 bases. V lost 5 bases to trimming and J lost 1 base; unmatched junction nucleotides: 6. Germline V gene data show CDR1 as LNHDA and CDR2 as SQIVND (reference sequence). The CDR3 extends over 15 amino acids. For the CDR3, the DNA is TGTGCCAGTAGTCTAACAGGGGGAAATAACTATGGCTACACCTTC. Protein product: CASSLTGGNNYGYTF.

This clonotype turned up a few times. The gene calls are TRBV7-2 and TRBJ2-7, with 7 bases fitting TRBD2. The germline CDR1 and CDR2 sequences are SGHTA and FQGNSA. After removal of 1 base from V and 7 bases from J, the junction contained 4 bases not matched to a gene. There are 13 residues in the CDR3. CDR3 protein: CASSLELAWEQYF. The CDR3 region has the DNA TGTGCCAGCAGCTTAGAACTAGCGTGGGAGCAGTACTTC.